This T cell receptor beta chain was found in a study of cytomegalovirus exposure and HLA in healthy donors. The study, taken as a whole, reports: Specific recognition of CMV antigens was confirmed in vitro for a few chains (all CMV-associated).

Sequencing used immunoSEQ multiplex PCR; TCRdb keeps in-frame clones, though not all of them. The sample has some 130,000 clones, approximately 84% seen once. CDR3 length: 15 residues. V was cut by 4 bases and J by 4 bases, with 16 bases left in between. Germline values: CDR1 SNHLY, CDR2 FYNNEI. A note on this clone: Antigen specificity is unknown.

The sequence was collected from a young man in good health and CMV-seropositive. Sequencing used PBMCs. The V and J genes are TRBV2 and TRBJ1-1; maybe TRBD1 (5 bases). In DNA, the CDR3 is TGTGCCAGCAGTGTGTTCGGCAGGGTGGGCACTGAAGCTTTCTTT. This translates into CASSVFGRVGTEAFF.